One sample yielded the 27 T cell receptor beta chains listed below, sequenced in a study of shared clonotypes between healthy human individuals. Only in-frame clones appear in the TCRdb table, and some are missing; sequencing was by immunoSEQ multiplex PCR. The profile covers some 2 million clones, with roughly 95% appearing a single time and about 0.13% taken by the ten largest. The sample was naive CD4+ T cells sorted from blood. Subset noted: CD45RA+ positively selected. These receptor sequences come from a man between 18 and 29 years old in good health.

This sequence joins TRBV27 and TRBJ1-2; a possible D gene is TRBD1 (5 bases). The germline V and J ends were trimmed by 0 bases and 7 bases, with 9 bases remaining between them. Germline loops: CDR1 MNHEY, CDR2 SMNVEV (reference sequence). The CDR3 consists of 13 residues. The CDR3 bases are TGTGCCAGCAGTTTATCGTATGGGGGTGGCTACACCTTC. It yields the protein CASSLSYGGGYTF.

Here the CDR3 reads CASSLFRGLQYSPLHF. As DNA, the CDR3 is TGTGCCAGCAGTTTATTTCGGGGGCTGCAATATTCACCCCTCCACTTT. V and J are TRBV28 and TRBJ1-6; D is perhaps TRBD1 (6 bases). This CDR3 region has 16 residues. Trimming removed 1 base from V and 8 bases from J, with 15 bases in between. Germline V CDR1 and CDR2: MDHEN, SYDVKM.

This rearrangement joins TRBV27 to TRBJ1-5; the match to TRBD1 covers 7 bases. Germline assignment: CDR1 MNHEY and CDR2 SMNVEV (reference sequence). There are 15 residues in the CDR3. V lost 8 bases, J lost 7 bases, and 14 bases stayed unmatched. As DNA, the CDR3 is TGTGCCAGCGGGCGTCGACAGGGAACGGGGCAGCCCCAGCATTTT. The encoded protein is CASGRRQGTGQPQHF.

The chain is built from TRBV21-1 and TRBJ2-7; the listed D gene, TRBD1, was not tested against the DNA. TRBV21-1 is an annotated pseudogene. This CDR3 has 15 residues. CDR3: CASSPYRTGPYEQYF. CDR3 in DNA: TGTGCCAGCAGCCCCTACCGGACAGGGCCCTACGAGCAGTACTTC.

This chain joins TRBV4-2 and TRBJ2-5; TRBD2 agrees at 16 bases. The CDR3 loop spans 19 amino acids. From germline, CDR1 is LGHNA and CDR2 YNFKEQ. The junction had 10 bases not matched to a gene; V was cut back by 4 bases and J by 2 bases. CDR3 sequence reads: CASSPSPGTSGGAQETQYF. For the CDR3, the DNA is TGTGCCAGCAGCCCCTCGCCTGGGACTAGCGGGGGGGCTCAAGAGACCCAGTACTTC.

The rearrangement joins TRBV6-5 to TRBJ2-3; possibly TRBD2 for D (6 bases). CDR1 is MNHEY and CDR2 is SVGAGI in the germline V gene. Deletions cut 6 bases from V and 2 bases from J, with 12 bases between. The CDR3 loop spans 14 amino acids. The CDR3 DNA reads as TGTGCCAGCAGATTGGGACTTTCCACAGATACGCAGTATTTT. Translation: CASRLGLSTDTQYF.

Notes on this clone: In the same sample, other DNA sequences code for this CDR3. The chain is built from TRBV5-1 and TRBJ2-3; 8 bases are shared with TRBD2. CDR3 length: 16 residues. V shed 0 bases, J shed 1 base, and the junction held 4 bases outside the gene matches. The germline CDR1 and CDR2 sequences are SGHRS and YFSETQ. CDR3 residues: CASSLGAGAGTDTQYF. The CDR3 DNA reads TGCGCCAGCAGCTTGGGAGCGGGGGCCGGCACAGATACGCAGTATTTT.

On this clone itself: This is likely a read error, given that the CDR3 carries no conserved phenylalanine or tryptophan at its end. The chain is built from TRBV30 and TRBJ1-2; 9 nucleotides agree with TRBD1. Germline assignment: CDR1 GTSNPN and CDR2 SVGIG (reference sequence). This CDR3 has 16 residues. After removal of 7 bases from V and 0 bases from J, the junction contained 12 bases not matched to a gene. The CDR3, as DNA: TGTGCCTCGGCCGGGACAGGGAACTCCGCTAACTATGGCTACACCCTC. Protein: CASAGTGNSANYGYTL.

The chain carries TRBV5-1 and TRBJ2-7; 10 nucleotides match TRBD1. Germline CDR1 is SGHRS and CDR2 is YFSETQ. The CDR3 is made up of 19 amino acids. V lost 2 bases and J lost 3; bases outside the gene matches: 17. The CDR3 loop is CASSFTTGGDTSRSYEQYF. As DNA, the CDR3 is TGCGCCAGCAGCTTTACGACAGGGGGCGATACATCCCGGAGCTACGAGCAGTACTTC.

The V gene is TRBV6-5, the J gene TRBJ1-5, with D possibly TRBD1 on 6 matching bases. This CDR3 is 15 amino acids long. Germline V CDR1 and CDR2: MNHEY, SVGAGI. V lost 6 bases and J 0 bases, leaving 12 bases between the germline ends. CDR3 sequence (DNA): TGTGCCAGCAGAGCGGACAGATATAGCAATCAGCCCCAGCATTTT. Amino acids: CASRADRYSNQPQHF.

V is TRBV30 and J is TRBJ2-7; the D call may be TRBD1 or TRBD2 (5 bases each). The germline V gene has CDR1 GTSNPN and CDR2 SVGIG (reference sequence). Trimming took 5 bases from V and 6 from J, leaving 17 bases between them. The CDR3 has 13 amino acids. Here the CDR3 DNA reads TGTGCCTGGGCCGGGACCAGGTCCGGCGAGCAGTACTTC. This encodes CAWAGTRSGEQYF.

The chain recombines TRBV5-1 with TRBJ1-1, with 10 bases that match TRBD1. The trim removed 0 bases at V and 1 base at J, leaving 3 bases unmatched. Germline CDR1 SGHRS, CDR2 YFSETQ. The CDR3 extends over 16 amino acids. CDR3 sequence: CASSLGQGAPNTEAFF. In nucleotides, the CDR3 is TGCGCCAGCAGCTTGGGACAGGGGGCGCCGAACACTGAAGCTTTCTTT.

This clone was detected once. The chain uses TRBV28 and TRBJ2-6; 7 positions match TRBD1. J gave up 0 bases and V 4 bases, and 3 bases lay outside the gene matches. Looked up from germline, CDR1 is MDHEN and CDR2 is SYDVKM. The CDR3 is made up of 16 amino acids. CDR3 amino acids: CASSSQGLSGANVLTF. The DNA for the CDR3 is TGTGCCAGCAGTTCACAGGGGCTCTCTGGGGCCAACGTCCTGACTTTC.

Notes on this clone: The sample carries other DNA sequences with the same CDR3. The chain links TRBV18 to TRBJ2-7, with 9 bases identical to TRBD1. This CDR3 is 15 amino acids long. In germline, CDR1 is KGHSH, CDR2 LQKENI. V lost 4 bases, J lost 0 bases, and 4 bases stayed unmatched. The CDR3 coding sequence is TGTGCCAGCTCACTCGGGACAGGGAGCTCCTACGAGCAGTACTTC. This sequence encodes CASSLGTGSSYEQYF.

The chain uses TRBV4-1 and TRBJ2-5; TRBD1 matches 7 bases. With 3 bases clipped from V and 2 bases from J, the junction kept 9 bases outside the gene matches. The CDR3 totals 16 residues. Germline V gene data show CDR1 as MGHRA and CDR2 as YSYEKL. The CDR3 protein is CASSQGNGQVQETQYF. CDR3 nucleotides: TGCGCCAGCAGCCAGGGGAATGGACAGGTTCAAGAGACCCAGTACTTC.

V usage is TRBV5-4 and J usage is TRBJ1-3; D is unresolved. CDR3 size: 14 residues. From germline, CDR1 is SGHNT and CDR2 YYREEE (reference sequence). V lost 0 bases and J lost 0, with 4 bases in between. CDR3 sequence reads: CASSLARSGNTIYF. The DNA of the CDR3 is TGTGCCAGCAGCTTGGCCCGCTCTGGAAACACCATATATTTT. Drawing the rest from reference TRBV5-4 and TRBJ1-3, the complete variable domain is ETGVTQSPTHLIKTRGQQVTLRCSSQSGHNTVSWYQQALGQGPQFIFQYYREEENGRGNFPPRFSGLQFPNYSSELNVNALELDDSALYLCASSLARSGNTIYFGEGSWLTVV.

The gene calls are TRBV7-2 and TRBJ2-3; the match to TRBD2 covers 9 bases. Germline loops: CDR1 SGHTA, CDR2 FQGNSA. This CDR3 comprises 15 residues. The CDR3 region has the DNA TGTGCTTCCACTCCTTTAGCGGGGGGCACAGATACGCAGTATTTT. Translation gives CASTPLAGGTDTQYF.

To note about this clone: Other DNA sequences of this sample code for an identical CDR3. This chain uses TRBV6-5 with TRBJ1-4, with TRBD1 identical over 7 bases. The length of the CDR3 is 15 residues. Losses at the gene ends were 1 base for V and 6 bases for J; bases not matched to a gene: 5. The V gene's germline CDR1 is MNHEY and CDR2 SVGAGI. The CDR3: CASSYLTGSDEKLFF. Here the CDR3 DNA reads TGTGCCAGCAGTTACTTGACAGGGAGCGATGAAAAACTGTTTTTT.

The J gene is TRBJ1-1, the V gene TRBV10-1, with a possible D match to TRBD1 (6 bases). CDR3 length equals 13 residues. The germline CDR1 and CDR2 sequences are WNHNN and SYGVQD (reference sequence). V was shortened by 3 bases and J by 5 bases, with 10 bases between the two germline ends. DNA of the CDR3: TGCGCCAGCAGTGAACAGGGTGGGACTGAAGCTTTCTTT. It codes for CASSEQGGTEAFF.

The chain uses TRBV18 and TRBJ1-2, with D possibly being TRBD1 (5 bases). V lost 3 bases to trimming and J lost 4 bases, with 12 bases between them. Germline CDR1 and CDR2: KGHSH and LQKENI. The CDR3 is 14 residues long. The CDR3 region is CASSPSTEPYGYTF. The CDR3 DNA is TGTGCCAGCTCACCGTCGACAGAGCCCTATGGCTACACCTTC. The variable domain in full, completed from reference TRBV18 and TRBJ1-2, reads NAGVMQNPRHLVRRRGQEARLRCSPMKGHSHVYWYRQLPEEGLKFMVYLQKENIIDESGMPKERFSAEFPKEGPSILRIQQVVRGDSAAYFCASSPSTEPYGYTFGSGTRLTVV.

This rearrangement joins TRBV27 to TRBJ1-2, with D unresolved. The CDR3 is made up of 13 amino acids. Germline V lookup: CDR1 MNHEY, CDR2 SMNVEV (reference sequence). V was pared by 4 bases and J by 4 bases, with 10 bases between. CDR3: CASSSSIGYGYTF. The CDR3 nucleotides read TGTGCCAGCAGTTCTTCTATCGGCTATGGCTACACCTTC.

V is TRBV7-2 and J is TRBJ2-1; D is possibly TRBD1 or TRBD2 (5 bases each). The CDR3 is made up of 17 amino acids. CDR1 is SGHTA, CDR2 FQGNSA, per germline. Deletions cut 6 bases from V and 0 bases from J, with 18 bases between. The CDR3 protein is CASSGLGGRNSYNEQFF. The CDR3 DNA reads as TGTGCCAGCAGTGGTCTTGGGGGTAGGAACTCCTACAATGAGCAGTTCTTC.

The sample holds a few counts of this clone. CDR3 sequence reads: CATRTGAGGYTF. The CDR3 DNA reads as TGTGCCACCCGCACGGGGGCTGGAGGCTACACCTTC. The V and J genes are TRBV27 and TRBJ1-2; TRBD1 is a possible D gene (6 bases). From germline, CDR1 is MNHEY and CDR2 SMNVEV (reference sequence). V was cut by 10 bases and J by 8 bases, with 17 bases left in between. The CDR3 runs to 12 residues.

The V gene is TRBV2, the J gene TRBJ1-1; 8 bases align to TRBD1. The CDR3 has 14 amino acids. V shed 6 bases, J shed 4 bases, and the junction held 7 bases outside the gene matches. Germline V CDR1 and CDR2: SNHLY, FYNNEI. Written as DNA, the CDR3 is TGTGCCAGCAGCGTACAGGGGGGAGTCACTGAAGCTTTCTTT. It codes for CASSVQGGVTEAFF.

The chain couples TRBV18 to TRBJ2-5; 9 bases are shared with TRBD2. Germline V gives CDR1 KGHSH, CDR2 LQKENI. This CDR3 has 19 residues. The V gene end was trimmed by 3 bases and the J gene end by 4 bases; junction bases not matched to a gene: 18. In DNA, the CDR3 is TGTGCCAGCTCACCGACCTACCTCCCCCTAGCGGGGAGGGGAGAGACCCAGTACTTC. It codes for CASSPTYLPLAGRGETQYF.

This clone appeared a single time. The V gene is TRBV10-3, the J gene TRBJ2-3, with a weak D call TRBD2 (7 bases). Trimming took 6 bases from V and 1 from J, leaving 14 bases between them. Germline-derived CDR1 and CDR2 are ENHRY and SYGVKD. This CDR3 is 15 amino acids long. In nucleotides, the CDR3 is TGTGCCATCAGGTCACAGGGAGGGGGCACAGATACGCAGTATTTT. Amino acid sequence: CAIRSQGGGTDTQYF.

Comments on this clone: This sample includes further DNA sequences coding for the same CDR3. In DNA form, the CDR3 reads TGTGCCAGCTCCCTTGGGAGAAACACCGGGGAGCTGTTTTTT. This encodes CASSLGRNTGELFF. The genes are TRBV18 and TRBJ2-2; TRBD2 is a possible D gene (5 bases). The CDR3 loop spans 14 amino acids. V was clipped by 6 bases and J by 2 bases, with 10 bases between them. Germline values: CDR1 KGHSH, CDR2 LQKENI.